A selection of T cell receptor beta chains follows, all from one sample in a study of T cell responses to AZD1222 COVID-19 vaccine. Clones were sequenced by immunoSEQ multiplex PCR, and TCRdb holds only the in-frame ones, with some missing. The sample records roughly 150,000 clones, 87% being singletons. Here the sequenced sample was peripheral blood, taken 28 days after the second AZD1222 dose. Every receptor here comes from an adult who received the AZD1222 COVID-19 vaccine. Both conserved end residues are part of each CDR3. The D gene is left open where the match is weak. The size entry is marked missing in some rows and otherwise reads once, few, many or a size class.

V	D	size	J	DNA	CDR3
TRBV7-9	-	-	TRBJ1-1	TGTGCCAGCAGCTTTCTGGTAGGGAGTAACACTGAAGCTTTCTTT	CASSFLVGSNTEAFF
TRBV6-2/TRBV6-3	-	-	TRBJ1-2	TGTGCCAGCAGTTTACAGACGAACTATGGCTACACCTTC	CASSLQTNYGYTF
TRBV29-1	-	-	TRBJ1-2	TGCAGCGTTGCCCCCGGGCACACCTTC	CSVAPGHTF
TRBV7-3	TRBD1	-	TRBJ1-6	TGTGCCAGCAGTCTCACAGGGGGCCCGGATTCACCCCTCCACTTT	CASSLTGGPDSPLHF
TRBV6-6	-	-	TRBJ2-1	TGTGCCAGCAGCACCGGGGCCGGCGGGTTCTTC	CASSTGAGGFF
TRBV3-1/TRBV3-2	TRBD1	-	TRBJ2-3	TGTGCCAGCAGCCTCACGGGCTCAGGGGGTTCGCAGTATTTT	CASSLTGSGGSQYF
TRBV15	-	-	TRBJ1-4	TGTGCCACCAGCAGACCGAATGAAAAACTGTTTTTT	CATSRPNEKLFF
TRBV10-3	TRBD1	-	TRBJ1-6	TGTGCCACCCGCCGACAGGGCGGGTCACCCCTCCACTTT	CATRRQGGSPLHF
TRBV12-3/TRBV12-4	-	-	TRBJ1-6	TGTGCCAGCGGCGGGTTCCCGTCACCCCTCCACTTT	CASGGFPSPLHF
TRBV9	-	-	TRBJ1-1	TGTGCCAGCAGCGTAGCCCCTGAAGTTAACACTGAAGCTTTCTTT	CASSVAPEVNTEAFF
TRBV5-4	-	-	TRBJ2-7	TGTGCCAGCAGCCCCAGGACGGACAACTACGAGCAGTACTTC	CASSPRTDNYEQYF
TRBV28	-	-	TRBJ1-5	TGTGCCAGCAGTGCCACACTTAAGCCCCAGCATTTT	CASSATLKPQHF
TRBV6-5	TRBD1	-	TRBJ1-1	TGTGCCAGCAGCACGACAGGGGGCACTGAAGCTTTCTTT	CASSTTGGTEAFF
TRBV28	-	once	TRBJ1-1	TGTGCCAGCAGTTTTTTTGGGTTAAGGGCTGAAGCTTTCTTT	CASSFFGLRAEAFF
TRBV6-2/TRBV6-3	TRBD2	-	TRBJ2-7	TGTGCCAGCAGTTACCCGGGACTAGCGAGGAGGGCATACGAGCAGTACTTC	CASSYPGLARRAYEQYF
TRBV7-2	-	once	TRBJ1-5	TGTGCCAGCAGCTTAGGCGGGGAGCAGCCCCAGCATTTT	CASSLGGEQPQHF
TRBV6-1	-	few	TRBJ2-7	TGTGCCAGCAGTGAATTTAGCACCCGGGGCGAGCAGTACTTC	CASSEFSTRGEQYF
TRBV3-1/TRBV3-2	-	once	TRBJ2-3	TGTGCCAGCAGCCAGAACCAACTAGTTGATACGCAGTATTTT	CASSQNQLVDTQYF
TRBV4-3	TRBD1	-	TRBJ2-7	TGCGCCAGCAGGATGGACAGGGCGAGCTCCTACGAGCAGTACTTC	CASRMDRASSYEQYF
TRBV27	TRBD1	-	TRBJ1-4	TGTGCCAGCAGTCAGACAGGGGGCTCAACTAATGAAAAACTGTTTTTT	CASSQTGGSTNEKLFF
TRBV28	-	-	TRBJ1-1	TGTGCCAGCAGTTTAGGGGGGTGGGACACTGAAGCTTTCTTT	CASSLGGWDTEAFF
TRBV29-1	-	-	TRBJ2-7	TGCAGCGTACAGAGTTCCTATTACGAGCAGTACTTC	CSVQSSYYEQYF
TRBV6-4	TRBD1	-	TRBJ2-1	TGTGCCAGCAGCCCCCGTAGGGGACAGTCCTACAATGAGCAGTTCTTC	CASSPRRGQSYNEQFF
TRBV27	-	-	TRBJ1-3	TGTGCCAGCAGTTTATTGGGCTCTTCAGGGTCCGGAAACACCATATATTTT	CASSLLGSSGSGNTIYF
TRBV5-8	-	-	TRBJ2-2	TGTGCCAGCAGCTTGGGATCTCCAGTTACCACCGGGGAGCTGTTTTTT	CASSLGSPVTTGELFF
TRBV29-1	-	-	TRBJ2-3	TGCAGCGTTTCCCCAAACTTGGGTGTCGCAGATACGCAGTATTTT	CSVSPNLGVADTQYF
TRBV2	-	-	TRBJ1-3	TGTGCCAGCAGCGAATATCAGGGGACCTCTGGAAACACCATATATTTT	CASSEYQGTSGNTIYF
TRBV27	-	-	TRBJ1-1	TGTGCCAGCCGCCGAGGAAGGGGCGTCATGAACACTGAAGCTTTCTTT	CASRRGRGVMNTEAFF
TRBV7-9	-	-	TRBJ2-1	TGTGCCAGCAGCATGGGCGCGGCTGAGCAGTTCTTC	CASSMGAAEQFF
TRBV24-1	-	-	TRBJ2-7	TGTGCCACCAGTGATTTAAAGGACGGCGGAAGGGGAATAGGGGAGCAGTACTTC	CATSDLKDGGRGIGEQYF
TRBV3-1/TRBV3-2	TRBD2	once	TRBJ2-5	TGTGCCAGCAGCCGATGGACTAGCCTTGAAAAAGAGACCCAGTACTTC	CASSRWTSLEKETQYF
TRBV19	TRBD2	-	TRBJ2-1	TGTGCCAGTAGTATAATGGCTAGCGGGCCGTACAATGAGCAGTTCTTC	CASSIMASGPYNEQFF
TRBV19	-	-	TRBJ1-2	TGTGCCAGTAGTATGTCAGGGGCAGGCGGCTACACCTTC	CASSMSGAGGYTF
TRBV4-1	TRBD1	-	TRBJ2-4	TGCGCCAGCAGCCAATTAGGGACAGGGGTCCCCGTTAGGACCAAAAACATTCAGTACTTC	CASSQLGTGVPVRTKNIQYF
TRBV19	-	-	TRBJ1-3	TGTGCCAGTAGTATAGGCAGCGGCGCTGGAAACACCATATATTTT	CASSIGSGAGNTIYF